This T cell receptor beta chain was captured in a study of blood T cell repertoires in COVID-19. Source study methods: Nucleated cell number was recorded as an estimate derived from reference gene primer amplification. The assay was immunoSEQ multiplex PCR, and TCRdb's table has in-frame clones only and misses some. V, J and clone size derive from that table, while D and trimming were established from the DNA sequence. The table records some 200,000 clones, approximately 90% of them present only once. V was cut by 5 bases and J by 2 bases, with 6 bases left in between. Germline V gene sequence: CDR1 MNHNY, CDR2 SVGAGI (reference sequence). This CDR3 is built from 12 residues. All enrollees were roughly 18 to 90 years old and from approximately 25 US areas. Recovery among Cohort 3 donors was established by two negative PCRs, clearance, or symptom resolution.

This rearrangement joins TRBV6-6 to TRBJ1-2; D is perhaps TRBD1 (6 bases). Sequencing input: PBMCs or T cells enriched from blood (not recorded which). The sequence was obtained from a woman aged 30 to 39 who had recovered from COVID-19. The CDR3 is CASSDRNYGYTF. CDR3 in DNA: TGTGCCAGCAGTGACAGGAACTATGGCTACACCTTC.